This T cell receptor beta chain is drawn from a study of human CD8 memory T cell subsets. The identity of TPEX cells was that of CCR7+ PD-1+ TIGIT+ early memory CD8+ T cells with exhausted-like traits. TCR beta was sequenced from UMI-tagged 5' RACE libraries. TCRdb re-called the 5' RACE reads and gives one entry per CDR3 protein, without DNA. The sample includes about 6,700 distinct CDR3 sequences. The CDR3 spans 12 residues. Germline-derived CDR1 and CDR2 are DFQATT and SNEGSKA (reference sequence). This rearrangement joins TRBV20-1 to TRBJ2-7; the TCRdb call, TRBD2, lacks DNA for checking. The sequence derives from a human donor in good health. The material sequenced was CD8+ T cells from PBMCs. This chain's CDR3 is CSASRGSLEQYF.